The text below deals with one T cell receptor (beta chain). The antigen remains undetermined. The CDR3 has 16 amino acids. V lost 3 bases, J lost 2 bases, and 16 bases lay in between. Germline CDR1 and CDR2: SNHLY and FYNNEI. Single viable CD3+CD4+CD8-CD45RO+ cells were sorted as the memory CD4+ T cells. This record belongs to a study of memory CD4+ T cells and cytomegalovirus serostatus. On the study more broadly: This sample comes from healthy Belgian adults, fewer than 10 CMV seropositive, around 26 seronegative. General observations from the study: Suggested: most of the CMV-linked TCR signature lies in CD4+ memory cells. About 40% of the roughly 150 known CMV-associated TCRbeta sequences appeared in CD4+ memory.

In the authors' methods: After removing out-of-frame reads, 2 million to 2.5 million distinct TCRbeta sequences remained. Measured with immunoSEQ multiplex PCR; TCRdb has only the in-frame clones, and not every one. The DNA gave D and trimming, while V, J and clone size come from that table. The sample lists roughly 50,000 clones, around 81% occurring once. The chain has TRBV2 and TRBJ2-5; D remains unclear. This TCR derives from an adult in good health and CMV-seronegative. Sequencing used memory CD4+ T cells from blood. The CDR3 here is CASSDLLRNQQETQYF. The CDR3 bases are TGTGCCAGCAGTGACTTGCTCAGAAACCAACAAGAGACCCAGTACTTC.